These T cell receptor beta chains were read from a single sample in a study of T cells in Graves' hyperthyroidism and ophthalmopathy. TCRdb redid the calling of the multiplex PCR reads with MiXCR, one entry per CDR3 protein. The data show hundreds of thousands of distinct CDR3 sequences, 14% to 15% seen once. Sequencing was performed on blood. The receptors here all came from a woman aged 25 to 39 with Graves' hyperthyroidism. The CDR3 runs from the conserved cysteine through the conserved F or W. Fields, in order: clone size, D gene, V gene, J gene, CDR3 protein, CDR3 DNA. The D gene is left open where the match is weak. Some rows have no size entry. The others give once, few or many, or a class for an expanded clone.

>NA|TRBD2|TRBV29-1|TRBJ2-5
CSVWTSGETQYF
TGCAGCGTATGGACTAGCGGTGAGACCCAGTACTTC
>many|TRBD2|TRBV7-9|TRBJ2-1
CAWTGVAGVAYNEQFF
TGTGCCTGGACGGGGGTAGCGGGAGTCGCCTACAATGAGCAGTTCTTC
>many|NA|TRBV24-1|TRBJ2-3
CATSWASTDTQYF
TGTGCCACCTCGTGGGCTAGCACAGATACGCAGTATTTT
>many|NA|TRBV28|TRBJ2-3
CASKHRDAAFTDTQYF
TGTGCCAGCAAGCACCGGGACGCAGCATTCACAGATACGCAGTATTTT
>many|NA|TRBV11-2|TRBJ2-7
CASSLDAKAGHSYEQYF
TGTGCCAGCAGCTTAGATGCGAAGGCGGGGCACTCCTACGAGCAGTACTTC
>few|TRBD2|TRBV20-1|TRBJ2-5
CSASGAGVETQYF
TGCAGTGCTAGTGGAGCGGGAGTTGAGACCCAGTACTTC
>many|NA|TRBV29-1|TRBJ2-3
CSVGHNTDTQYF
TGCAGCGTTGGACACAACACAGATACGCAGTATTTT
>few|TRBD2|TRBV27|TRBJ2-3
CASRPRGSGISIGQYF
TGTGCCAGCAGGCCCCGTGGTAGCGGGATCTCAATTGGGCAGTATTTT
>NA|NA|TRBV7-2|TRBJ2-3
CASSFTGGGVRDTQYF
TGTGCCAGCAGCTTCACCGGGGGCGGGGTCAGGGATACGCAGTATTTT
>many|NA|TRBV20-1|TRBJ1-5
CSAREAGNKDQPQHF
TGCAGTGCTAGAGAAGCGGGTAACAAGGATCAGCCCCAGCATTTT
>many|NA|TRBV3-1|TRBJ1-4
CASSRKPGPWNEKLFF
TGTGCCAGCAGCCGTAAACCGGGACCGTGGAATGAAAAACTGTTTTTT
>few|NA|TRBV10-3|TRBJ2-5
CAISDEETQYF
TGTGCCATCAGTGACGAAGAGACCCAGTACTTC
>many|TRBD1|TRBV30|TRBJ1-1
CAWTRQGTEAFF
TGTGCCTGGACGCGACAGGGGACTGAAGCTTTCTTT
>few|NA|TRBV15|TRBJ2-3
CATSRGIGAGEDTQYF
TGTGCCACCAGCAGAGGGATAGGGGCAGGGGAAGATACGCAGTATTTT
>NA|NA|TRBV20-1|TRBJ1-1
CSATVSPWTEAFF
TGCAGTGCAACCGTGTCCCCGTGGACTGAAGCTTTCTTT
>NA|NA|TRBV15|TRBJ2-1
CATSRLPGVNEQFF
TGTGCCACCAGCAGATTGCCAGGGGTCAATGAGCAGTTCTTC
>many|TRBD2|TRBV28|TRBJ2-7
CASRSGTSSDEQYF
TGTGCCAGCAGATCCGGGACTAGCAGCGACGAGCAGTACTTC
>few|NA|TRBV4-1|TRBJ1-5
CASSQTRVYNQPQHF
TGCGCCAGCAGCCAGACCAGGGTTTACAATCAGCCCCAGCATTTT
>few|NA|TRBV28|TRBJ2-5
CASSSPGLKYQETQYF
TGTGCCAGCAGTTCGCCGGGACTCAAGTACCAAGAGACCCAGTACTTC
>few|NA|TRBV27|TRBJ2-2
CASSLFQGGGSGELFF
TGTGCCAGCAGTTTATTTCAAGGCGGTGGATCCGGGGAGCTGTTTTTT
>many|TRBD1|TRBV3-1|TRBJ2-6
CASSLSGGSGANVLTF
TGTGCCAGCAGCCTATCAGGGGGTTCTGGGGCCAACGTCCTGACTTTC
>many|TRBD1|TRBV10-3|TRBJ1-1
CAISDYRGLENTEAFF
TGTGCCATCAGTGACTACAGGGGCCTGGAGAACACTGAAGCTTTCTTT
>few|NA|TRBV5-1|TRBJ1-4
CASKSSLNEKLFF
TGCGCCAGCAAGTCAAGCCTTAATGAAAAACTGTTTTTT
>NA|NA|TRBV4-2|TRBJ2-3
CASSQEAQGRGADTQYF
TGTGCCAGCAGCCAAGAAGCCCAGGGTCGGGGCGCAGATACGCAGTATTTT
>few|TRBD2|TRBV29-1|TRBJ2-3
CSVDGTSGIDTQYF
TGCAGCGTTGACGGGACTAGCGGTATAGATACGCAGTATTTT
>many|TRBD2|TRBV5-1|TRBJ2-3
CASSSTTTSGISTDTQYF
TGCGCCAGCAGCTCAACCACCACTAGCGGGATTAGCACAGATACGCAGTATTTT
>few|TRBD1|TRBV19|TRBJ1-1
CASSIGRQGTSTEAFF
TGTGCCAGTAGTATAGGCCGACAGGGAACTTCTACTGAAGCTTTCTTT
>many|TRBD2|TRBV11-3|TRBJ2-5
CASSAGTKSAETQYF
TGTGCCAGCAGCGCCGGGACTAAGTCCGCGGAGACCCAGTACTTC
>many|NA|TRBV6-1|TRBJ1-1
CASSQKLNTEAFF
TGTGCCAGCAGTCAGAAATTAAACACTGAAGCTTTCTTT
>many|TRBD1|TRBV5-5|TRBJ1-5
CASSMDRGYQPQHF
TGTGCCAGCAGCATGGACAGGGGCTATCAGCCCCAGCATTTT
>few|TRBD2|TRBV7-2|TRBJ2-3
CASSLEGSGVTDTQYF
TGTGCCAGCAGCTTAGAGGGTAGCGGGGTCACAGATACGCAGTATTTT
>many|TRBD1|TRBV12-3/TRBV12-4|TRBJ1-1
CASRDRANTEAFF
TGTGCCAGCAGGGACAGGGCGAACACTGAAGCTTTCTTT
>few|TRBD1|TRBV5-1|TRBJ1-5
CASSPRDRNQPQHF
TGCGCCAGCAGCCCCCGGGACAGAAATCAGCCCCAGCATTTT
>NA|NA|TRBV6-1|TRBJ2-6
CASSEAGGPGANVLTF
TGTGCCAGCAGTGAAGCGGGGGGGCCTGGGGCCAACGTCCTGACTTTC
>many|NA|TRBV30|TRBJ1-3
CAWGTGNSGNTIYF
TGTGCCTGGGGGACGGGAAACTCTGGAAACACCATATATTTT
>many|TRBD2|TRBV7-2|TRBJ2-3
CASSIAGLSDTQYF
TGTGCCAGCAGCATAGCGGGACTCTCAGATACGCAGTATTTT
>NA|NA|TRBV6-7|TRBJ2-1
CAIRSSPRANEQFF
TGTGCCATCAGGTCCAGCCCGAGGGCCAATGAGCAGTTCTTC
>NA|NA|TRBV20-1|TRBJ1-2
CSASPAGPYGYTF
TGCAGTGCTAGCCCGGCAGGGCCTTATGGCTACACCTTC
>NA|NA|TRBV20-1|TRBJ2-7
CSASGRHYEQYF
TGCAGTGCTAGCGGACGGCACTACGAGCAGTACTTC
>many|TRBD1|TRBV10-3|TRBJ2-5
CAISAEDRGIETQYF
TGTGCCATCAGTGCTGAAGACAGGGGAATCGAGACCCAGTACTTC
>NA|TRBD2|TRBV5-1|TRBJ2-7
CASSLVGSGRKTYEQYF
TGCGCCAGCAGCTTGGTGGGTAGCGGGAGGAAGACCTACGAGCAGTACTTC
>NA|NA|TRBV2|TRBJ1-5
CASSGIGGWGPQHF
TGTGCCAGCAGTGGGATCGGGGGGTGGGGGCCCCAGCATTTT
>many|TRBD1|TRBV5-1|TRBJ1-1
CASSLVEGARTEAFF
TGCGCCAGCAGCTTGGTGGAGGGGGCGCGGACTGAAGCTTTCTTT
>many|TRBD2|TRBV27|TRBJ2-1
CASSLWSSGYNEQFF
TGTGCCAGCAGTTTATGGTCTAGCGGATACAATGAGCAGTTCTTC
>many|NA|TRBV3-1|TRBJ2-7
CASSPVGAYSYEQYF
TGTGCCAGCAGCCCCGTGGGAGCTTACTCCTACGAGCAGTACTTC
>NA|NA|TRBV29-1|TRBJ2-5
CSVERDETQYF
TGCAGCGTTGAGAGGGACGAGACCCAGTACTTC
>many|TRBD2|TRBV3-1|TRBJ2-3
CASSRRLAEGANTQYF
TGTGCCAGCAGCCGTCGACTAGCGGAAGGAGCGAATACGCAGTATTTT
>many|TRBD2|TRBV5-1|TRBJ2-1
CASSPTGTSYNEQFF
TGCGCCAGCAGCCCCACCGGGACTAGCTACAATGAGCAGTTCTTC
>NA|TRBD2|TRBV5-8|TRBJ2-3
CASSLELAGSGTQYF
TGTGCCAGCAGCTTGGAACTAGCGGGATCGGGCACGCAGTATTTT